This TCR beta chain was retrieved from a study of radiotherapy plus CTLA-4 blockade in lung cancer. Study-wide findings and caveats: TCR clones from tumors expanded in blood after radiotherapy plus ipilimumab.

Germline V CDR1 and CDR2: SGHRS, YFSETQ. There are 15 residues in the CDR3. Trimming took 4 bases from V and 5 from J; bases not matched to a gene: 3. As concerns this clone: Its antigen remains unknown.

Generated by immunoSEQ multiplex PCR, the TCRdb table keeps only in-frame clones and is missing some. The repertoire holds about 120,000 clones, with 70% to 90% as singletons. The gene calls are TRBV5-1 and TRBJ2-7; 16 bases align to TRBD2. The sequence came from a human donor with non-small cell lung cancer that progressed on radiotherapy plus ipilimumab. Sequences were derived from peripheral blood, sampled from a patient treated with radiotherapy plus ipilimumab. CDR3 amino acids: CASSRGLAGGNEQYF. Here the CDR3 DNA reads TGCGCCAGCAGCCGGGGACTAGCGGGAGGGAACGAGCAGTACTTC.